The 32 T cell receptor beta chains presented below share a single source sample, sequenced in a study of OX40 agonist ivuxolimab in advanced cancers. The table came from immunoSEQ multiplex PCR; TCRdb's copy has only in-frame clones and leaves some out. In the table there are 65,000 to 75,000 clones, more than 75% of which are singletons. The material sequenced was CD4+ or CD8+ T cells sorted from blood, taken in a trial of the OX40 agonist ivuxolimab. These receptors all stem from an adult with an advanced solid tumor such as melanoma, head and neck, liver or kidney cancer.

The V and J genes are TRBV10-1 and TRBJ1-1; weak D call: TRBD1 (6 bases). CDR3 length equals 13 residues. The germline V gene has CDR1 WNHNN and CDR2 SYGVQD (reference sequence). V was trimmed by 6 bases and J by 5 bases, leaving 13 bases between them. For the CDR3, the DNA is TGCGCCAGCAGGGAGAACAGGGTTACTGAAGCTTTCTTT. Its translation is CASRENRVTEAFF.

This clone has just one count. The gene calls are TRBV5-1 and TRBJ2-3; 11 nucleotides line up with TRBD1. V lost 0 bases and J lost 2; bases outside the gene matches: 2. CDR1 and CDR2 from the germline V gene are SGHRS and YFSETQ. This CDR3 contains 16 residues. The DNA of the CDR3 is TGCGCCAGCAGCTTGGGAGGACAGGGGGCCACAGATACGCAGTATTTT. It codes for CASSLGGQGATDTQYF.

The chain uses TRBV5-4 and TRBJ1-4; TRBD1 is a possible D gene (6 bases). V was pared by 4 bases and J by 1 base, with 11 bases between. The CDR3 runs to 15 residues. Germline lookup yields CDR1 SGHNT and CDR2 YYREEE (reference sequence). CDR3 in DNA: TGTGCCAGCAGCATAGGGGGGCAAACTAATGAAAAACTGTTTTTT. Its protein product is CASSIGGQTNEKLFF.

This sequence joins TRBV2 and TRBJ2-2; D unclear. This CDR3 contains 14 residues. In germline, CDR1 is SNHLY, CDR2 FYNNEI. The V and J ends lost 0 bases and 4 bases respectively, with 6 bases between them. CDR3 loop: CASSEARVTGELFF. In DNA form, the CDR3 reads TGTGCCAGCAGTGAAGCCAGAGTCACCGGGGAGCTGTTTTTT. Full variable domain (rest looked up from reference TRBV2 and TRBJ2-2): EPEVTQTPSHQVTQMGQEVILRCVPISNHLYFYWYRQILGQKVEFLVSFYNNEISEKSEIFDDQFSVERPDGSNFTLKIRSTKLEDSAMYFCASSEARVTGELFFGEGSRLTVL.

The V and J genes are TRBV14 and TRBJ1-1; D gene uncertain. The CDR3 consists of 16 residues. Germline V lookup: CDR1 SGHDN, CDR2 FVKESK. Trimming left V 0 bases short and J 0 bases short, with 11 bases between. The DNA for the CDR3 is TGTGCCAGCAGCCAAGATTTGGGCCAGTTGAACACTGAAGCTTTCTTT. This translates into CASSQDLGQLNTEAFF.

This clone turned up a few times. This chain links TRBV27 with TRBJ1-5; D possibly corresponds to TRBD1 (5 bases). V was cut by 6 bases and J by 0 bases, with 15 bases left in between. This CDR3 is 16 amino acids long. Germline CDR1 is MNHEY and CDR2 is SMNVEV (reference sequence). The CDR3 here is CASRAGSGPSNQPQHF. DNA for the CDR3: TGTGCCAGCAGGGCCGGTTCGGGGCCTAGCAATCAGCCCCAGCATTTT.

CDR3 sequence reads: CASSFSGGFLETQYF. CDR3 DNA sequence: TGTGCCAGCAGCTTTAGCGGGGGGTTTCTCGAGACCCAGTACTTC. J is TRBJ2-5 and V is TRBV5-4, with 10 bases that match TRBD2. This CDR3 comprises 15 residues. CDR1 and CDR2 (germline): SGHNT, YYREEE (reference sequence). Losses at the gene ends were 2 bases for V and 5 bases for J; bases not matched to a gene: 6.

A single count supports this clone. The chain recombines TRBV7-2 with TRBJ1-1; D gene uncertain. From germline, CDR1 is SGHTA and CDR2 FQGNSA. This CDR3 comprises 13 residues. V lost 4 bases, J lost 4 bases, and 10 bases lay in between. CDR3 DNA sequence: TGTGCCAGCAGCTCCTACATTTTCACTGAAGCTTTCTTT. Its translation is CASSSYIFTEAFF.

The chain joins TRBV5-1 to TRBJ2-2; TRBD2 agrees at 10 bases. The germline V gene has CDR1 SGHRS and CDR2 YFSETQ. The CDR3 totals 16 residues. The J segment lost 3 bases and the V segment lost 0 bases, leaving 2 bases of the junction unmatched. The CDR3, as DNA: TGCGCCAGCAGCTTGGCAGCGGGAGGGTACACCGGGGAGCTGTTTTTT. It encodes CASSLAAGGYTGELFF. Looking up the rest from reference TRBV5-1 and TRBJ2-2 gives the full variable domain: KAGVTQTPRYLIKTRGQQVTLSCSPISGHRSVSWYQQTPGQGLQFLFEYFSETQRNKGNFPGRFSGRQFSNSRSEMNVSTLELGDSALYLCASSLAAGGYTGELFFGEGSRLTVL.

This rearrangement joins TRBV6-6 to TRBJ2-5; TRBD1 aligns across 7 bases. V lost 2 bases, J lost 5 bases, and 5 bases stayed unmatched. This CDR3 is 14 amino acids long. Germline loops: CDR1 MNHNY, CDR2 SVGAGI (reference sequence). The CDR3 nucleotides read TGTGCCAGCAGTTACCCACAGGGGAGCGAGACCCAGTACTTC. This gives the protein CASSYPQGSETQYF.

The CDR3 sequence: CASSQLAGWDAGTDTQYF. The DNA for the CDR3 is TGTGCCAGCAGTCAACTAGCGGGGTGGGATGCGGGCACAGATACGCAGTATTTT. The chain combines TRBV28 with TRBJ2-3, with 10 bases identical to TRBD2. The CDR3 runs 18 residues. Germline V CDR1 and CDR2: MDHEN, SYDVKM. V shed 5 bases, J shed 1 base, and the junction held 12 bases outside the gene matches.

This chain uses TRBV19 with TRBJ2-2, with D perhaps TRBD2 (6 bases). The CDR3 length is 15 residues. Trimming removed 11 bases from V and 4 bases from J, with 20 bases in between. Per the germline V gene, CDR1 is LNHDA and CDR2 is SQIVND (reference sequence). The CDR3 nucleotides read TGTGCCTCAAGAGCAGGAGGGACGACCACCGGGGAGCTGTTTTTT. Its protein is CASRAGGTTTGELFF.

This chain links TRBV7-9 with TRBJ2-3; D ambiguous. Germline CDR1 SEHNR, CDR2 FQNEAQ (reference sequence). This CDR3 spans 13 amino acids. Trimming pared 7 bases from V and 1 base from J, leaving 9 bases between. CDR3 DNA sequence: TGTGCCAGCAAGAAGGGCCGCACAGATACGCAGTATTTT. It is translated as CASKKGRTDTQYF.

The rearrangement uses TRBV27 and TRBJ2-7; TRBD2 agrees at 10 bases. The CDR3 runs 15 residues. Germline V gives CDR1 MNHEY, CDR2 SMNVEV (reference sequence). The junction had 9 bases not matched to a gene; V was cut back by 6 bases and J by 4 bases. The CDR3 nucleotides are TGTGCCAGCAGCCCCCGAAGCGGGAGGGGTTACGAGCAGTACTTC. Its protein product is CASSPRSGRGYEQYF.

This chain links TRBV10-3 with TRBJ1-1; D unresolved. V lost 4 bases to trimming and J lost 8 bases, with 14 bases between them. The CDR3 covers 13 residues. Germline V gene sequence: CDR1 ENHRY, CDR2 SYGVKD. CDR3 DNA sequence: TGTGCCATCAGTGGGGGAGGGATTGGGGAAGCTTTCTTT. Translation gives CAISGGGIGEAFF.

The chain is built from TRBV18 and TRBJ1-5; 7 nucleotides line up with TRBD1. The CDR3 spans 15 residues. Losses at the gene ends were 4 bases for V and 3 bases for J; bases not matched to a gene: 6. Per the germline V gene, CDR1 is KGHSH and CDR2 is LQKENI. The CDR3 coding sequence is TGTGCCAGCTCACTTTGGGACAGTAACAATCAGCCCCAGCATTTT. This sequence encodes CASSLWDSNNQPQHF.

The chain has TRBV5-1 and TRBJ1-1, with D uncertain. Germline CDR1 SGHRS, CDR2 YFSETQ. Trimming removed 0 bases at V and 8 bases at J, with 14 bases between. The CDR3 is made up of 14 amino acids. CDR3 loop: CASSLASVDGEAFF. CDR3 coding DNA: TGCGCCAGCAGCTTGGCCAGTGTCGACGGGGAAGCTTTCTTT.

The V call is TRBV6-5, the J call TRBJ1-1; no definite D call. V lost 2 bases and J lost 3, with 16 bases in between. The CDR3 is made up of 16 amino acids. Germline lookup yields CDR1 MNHEY and CDR2 SVGAGI. This CDR3 is CASSYRAFWIDTEAFF. CDR3 nucleotides: TGTGCCAGCAGTTACAGAGCCTTTTGGATAGACACTGAAGCTTTCTTT.

The chain uses TRBV21-1 and TRBJ1-5. TRBV21-1 is tagged as a pseudogene. The CDR3 length is 17 residues. The CDR3 loop reads CASSSNRRGRSNQPQHF. DNA for the CDR3: TGTGCCAGCAGCAGCAACCGAAGGGGACGTAGCAATCAGCCCCAGCATTTT.

CDR3 loop: CASSLLPQRTEAFF. Here the CDR3 DNA reads TGTGCCAGCTCACTCCTCCCGCAAAGGACAGAAGCTTTCTTT. J is TRBJ1-1 and V is TRBV18, with D possibly TRBD1 on 5 matching bases. V lost 4 bases and J 8 bases, leaving 17 bases between the germline ends. CDR1 is KGHSH and CDR2 is LQKENI in the germline V gene. CDR3 size: 14 residues.

This chain connects TRBV4-1 to TRBJ1-1; no reliable D call. Trimming left V 2 bases short and J 4 bases short, with 11 bases between. Germline V gene data show CDR1 as MGHRA and CDR2 as YSYEKL. CDR3 length: 14 residues. This CDR3 reads CASSQSRVGTEAFF. DNA of the CDR3: TGCGCCAGCAGCCAAAGTAGGGTAGGCACTGAAGCTTTCTTT.

V gene TRBV27 combines with J gene TRBJ1-5; the D is unclear. Germline CDR1 reads MNHEY; CDR2 reads SMNVEV (reference sequence). This CDR3 is 16 amino acids long. Deletions cut 5 bases from V and 2 bases from J, with 16 bases between. The chain's CDR3 is CASSPRVLSGNQPQHF. CDR3 coding DNA: TGTGCCAGCAGTCCTCGGGTCCTCTCGGGCAATCAGCCCCAGCATTTT.

V usage is TRBV2 and J usage is TRBJ1-4; 7 bases line up with TRBD1. V shed 5 bases and J 3 bases; nucleotides not matched to a gene: 3. Per germline, CDR1 SNHLY and CDR2 FYNNEI. CDR3 length equals 14 residues. CDR3 sequence (DNA): TGTGCCAGCAGTACCGGGACAGCTAATGAAAAACTGTTTTTT. The encoded protein is CASSTGTANEKLFF.

This chain links TRBV12-2 with TRBJ1-2; the tabulated D call, TRBD1, remains unverified against the DNA. TRBV12-2 is a listed pseudogene. The CDR3 has 14 amino acids. The CDR3 DNA is TGTGCAAGTCGCTTAGACGGGACAGGGAGAGGCTACACCTTC. It codes for CASRLDGTGRGYTF.

This clone occurred a few times. This chain joins TRBV6-6 and TRBJ1-6; a possible D gene is TRBD1 (6 bases). The CDR3 covers 15 residues. Per germline, CDR1 MNHNY and CDR2 SVGAGI (reference sequence). V lost 5 bases, J lost 7 bases, and 15 bases lay in between. The CDR3 spells CASSNDRSGNSPLHF. CDR3 DNA sequence: TGTGCCAGCAGTAATGACAGGTCGGGAAATTCACCCCTCCACTTT.

This rearrangement joins TRBV28 to TRBJ2-4, with 7 bases matching TRBD1. The V gene's germline CDR1 is MDHEN and CDR2 SYDVKM. The J segment lost 6 bases and the V segment lost 5 bases, leaving 7 bases of the junction unmatched. CDR3 length: 14 residues. The CDR3 loop is CASSVPGQRNIQYF. CDR3 nucleotides: TGTGCCAGCAGTGTCCCGGGACAGCGAAACATTCAGTACTTC.

This clone was detected a few times. V is TRBV9 and J is TRBJ2-1; 9 bases agree with TRBD2. This CDR3 contains 17 residues. Germline values: CDR1 SGDLS, CDR2 YYNGEE. V was pared by 6 bases and J by 4 bases, with 14 bases of the junction left unmatched. For the CDR3, the DNA is TGTGCCAGCACCGATAGCGGGGGACCTGTTGGGTACAATGAGCAGTTCTTC. It specifies CASTDSGGPVGYNEQFF.

CDR3 protein: CASSLGYYGYTF. For the CDR3, the DNA is TGTGCCAGCAGTTTGGGGTACTATGGCTACACCTTC. The rearrangement links TRBV28 to TRBJ1-2; D is unresolved. V lost 3 bases to trimming and J lost 3 bases, with 5 bases between them. This CDR3 has 12 amino acids. Germline V gives CDR1 MDHEN, CDR2 SYDVKM.

The V gene is TRBV2, the J gene TRBJ1-2; weak D call: TRBD1 (6 bases). V shed 6 bases and J shed 7 bases, with 21 bases lying between them. CDR3 length: 15 residues. In germline, CDR1 is SNHLY, CDR2 FYNNEI. CDR3 sequence (DNA): TGTGCCAGCAGGCCCGGACGGGGGGCAGGGTTTGGCTACACCTTC. It codes for CASRPGRGAGFGYTF.

The gene calls are TRBV4-1 and TRBJ2-2, with D maybe TRBD2 (5 bases). The CDR3 covers 14 residues. Trimming left V 2 bases short and J 4 bases short, with 8 bases between. The germline CDR1 and CDR2 sequences are MGHRA and YSYEKL. Written as DNA, the CDR3 is TGCGCCAGCAGCCAACGGGGTTTCACCGGGGAGCTGTTTTTT. Translating gives CASSQRGFTGELFF.

The chain uses TRBV29-1 and TRBJ1-2, with no clear D. V was trimmed by 4 bases and J by 3 bases, leaving 12 bases between them. Germline CDR1 and CDR2: SQVTM and ANQGSEA. This CDR3 is 13 amino acids long. Written as DNA, the CDR3 is TGCAGCGTTGCGGAAGGGTTTGACTATGGCTACACCTTC. Protein product: CSVAEGFDYGYTF.

The count of this clone is one. The chain couples TRBV6-6 to TRBJ1-4, with 8 nucleotides matching TRBD1. Germline lookup yields CDR1 MNHNY and CDR2 SVGAGI (reference sequence). The V and J ends lost 4 bases and 5 bases, in that order; junction bases with no gene match: 9. The CDR3 loop spans 16 amino acids. As DNA, the CDR3 is TGTGCCAGCAGTTCCCTGTACAGGGGGGAAAATGAAAAACTGTTTTTT. It yields the protein CASSSLYRGENEKLFF.